The T cell receptor beta chain under discussion was sequenced for a study of STAT5B mutations in CD4+ large granular lymphocyte leukemia. Controls came from buffy coats of healthy blood donors. Notes on the study in general: Patient CD4-sorted repertoires stayed more clonal than healthy ones after leukemic-clone removal.

As handled by the study authors: The detection floor for productive clonotype frequency was 2.59 x 10-5. Assay: immunoSEQ multiplex PCR; the TCRdb copy retains only in-frame clones and omits some. From that table come the V and J calls and clone size; the DNA was used to work out D and trimming. Altogether around 35,000 clones are present, about 74% being singletons, with the ten largest covering roughly 0.3%. As for this clone: The antigen is undetermined.

V gave up 5 bases and J gave up 1 base, with 11 bases separating them. The germline CDR1 and CDR2 sequences are SGHVS and FNYEAQ. CDR3 length: 14 residues. The origin of this receptor is a human donor in good health. This chain links TRBV7-6 with TRBJ2-5; no clear D. The specimen sequenced was CD4+ T cells from blood buffy coats. CDR3 bases: TGTGCCAGCAGCCAGGCGCTAGGCCAAGAGACCCAGTACTTC. Translating it yields CASSQALGQETQYF.